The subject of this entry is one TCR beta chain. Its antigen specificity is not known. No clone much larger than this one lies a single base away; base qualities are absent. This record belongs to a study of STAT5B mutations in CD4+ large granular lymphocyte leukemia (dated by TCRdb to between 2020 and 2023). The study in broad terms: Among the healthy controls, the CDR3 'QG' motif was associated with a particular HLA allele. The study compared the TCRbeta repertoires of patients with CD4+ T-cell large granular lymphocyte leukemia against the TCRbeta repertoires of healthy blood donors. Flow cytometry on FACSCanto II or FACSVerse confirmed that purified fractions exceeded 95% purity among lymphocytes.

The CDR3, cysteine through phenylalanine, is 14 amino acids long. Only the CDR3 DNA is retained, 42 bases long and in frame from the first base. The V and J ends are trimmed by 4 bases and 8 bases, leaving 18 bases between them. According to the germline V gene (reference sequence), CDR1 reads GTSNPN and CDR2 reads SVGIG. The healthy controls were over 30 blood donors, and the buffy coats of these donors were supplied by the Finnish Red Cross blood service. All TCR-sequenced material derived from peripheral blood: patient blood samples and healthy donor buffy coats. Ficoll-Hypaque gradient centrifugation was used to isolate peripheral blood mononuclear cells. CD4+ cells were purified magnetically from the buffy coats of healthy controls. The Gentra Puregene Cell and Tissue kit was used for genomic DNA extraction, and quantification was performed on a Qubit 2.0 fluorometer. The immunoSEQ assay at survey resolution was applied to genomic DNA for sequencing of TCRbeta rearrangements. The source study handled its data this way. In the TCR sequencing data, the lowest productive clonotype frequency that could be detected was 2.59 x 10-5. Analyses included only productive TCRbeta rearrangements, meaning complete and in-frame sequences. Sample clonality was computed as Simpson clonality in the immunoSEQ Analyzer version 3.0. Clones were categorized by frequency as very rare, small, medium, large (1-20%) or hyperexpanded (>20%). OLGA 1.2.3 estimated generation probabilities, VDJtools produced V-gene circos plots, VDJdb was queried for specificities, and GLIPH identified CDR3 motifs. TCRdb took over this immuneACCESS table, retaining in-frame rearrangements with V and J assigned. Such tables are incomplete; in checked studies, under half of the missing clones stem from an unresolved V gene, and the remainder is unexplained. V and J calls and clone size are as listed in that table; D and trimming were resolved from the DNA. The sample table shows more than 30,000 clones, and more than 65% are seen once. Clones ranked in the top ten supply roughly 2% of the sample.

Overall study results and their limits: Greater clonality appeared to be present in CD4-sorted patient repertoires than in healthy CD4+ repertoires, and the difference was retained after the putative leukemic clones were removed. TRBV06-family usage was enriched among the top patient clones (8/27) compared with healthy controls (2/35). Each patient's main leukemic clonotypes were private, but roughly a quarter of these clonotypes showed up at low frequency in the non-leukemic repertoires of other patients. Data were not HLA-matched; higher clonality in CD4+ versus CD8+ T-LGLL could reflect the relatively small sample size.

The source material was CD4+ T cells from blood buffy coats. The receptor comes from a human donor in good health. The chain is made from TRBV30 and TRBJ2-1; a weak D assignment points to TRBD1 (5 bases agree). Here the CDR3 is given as CAWNPGKRSDEQFF. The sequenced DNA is TGTGCCTGGAACCCAGGGAAACGTTCGGATGAGCAGTTCTTC.